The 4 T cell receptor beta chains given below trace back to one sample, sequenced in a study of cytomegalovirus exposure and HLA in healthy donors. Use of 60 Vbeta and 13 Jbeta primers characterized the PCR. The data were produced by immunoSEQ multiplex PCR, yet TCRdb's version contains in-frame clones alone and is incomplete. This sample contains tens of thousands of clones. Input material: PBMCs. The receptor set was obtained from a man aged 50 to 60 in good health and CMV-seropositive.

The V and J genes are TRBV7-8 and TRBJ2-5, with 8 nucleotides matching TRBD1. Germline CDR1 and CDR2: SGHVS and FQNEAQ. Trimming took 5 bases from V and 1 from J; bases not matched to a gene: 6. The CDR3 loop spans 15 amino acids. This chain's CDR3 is CASSVGQGLQETQYF. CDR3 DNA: TGTGCCAGCAGCGTCGGACAGGGCCTCCAAGAGACCCAGTACTTC.

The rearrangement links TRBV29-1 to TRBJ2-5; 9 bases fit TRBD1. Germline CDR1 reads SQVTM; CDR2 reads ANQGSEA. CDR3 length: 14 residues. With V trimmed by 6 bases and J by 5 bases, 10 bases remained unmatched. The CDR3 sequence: CSVPSGTGTETQYF. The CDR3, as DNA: TGCAGCGTGCCCTCCGGGACAGGGACTGAGACCCAGTACTTC.

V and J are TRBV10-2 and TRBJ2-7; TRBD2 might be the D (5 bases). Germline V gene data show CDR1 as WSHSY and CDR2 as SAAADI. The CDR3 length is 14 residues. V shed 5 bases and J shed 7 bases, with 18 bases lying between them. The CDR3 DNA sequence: TGCGCCAGCAGTACCGGCGGGTCTGTAGATGAGCAGTACTTC. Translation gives CASSTGGSVDEQYF.

CDR3 amino acids: CASSLGRTGSTEAFF. CDR3 DNA: TGTGCCAGCAGCTTAGGACGGACAGGGTCCACTGAAGCTTTCTTT. V gene TRBV7-9 combines with J gene TRBJ1-1, with 8 nucleotides matching TRBD1. V trimming: 1 base; J trimming: 4 bases; junction bases outside the gene matches: 5. The germline CDR1 and CDR2 sequences are SEHNR and FQNEAQ (reference sequence). The CDR3 consists of 15 residues.